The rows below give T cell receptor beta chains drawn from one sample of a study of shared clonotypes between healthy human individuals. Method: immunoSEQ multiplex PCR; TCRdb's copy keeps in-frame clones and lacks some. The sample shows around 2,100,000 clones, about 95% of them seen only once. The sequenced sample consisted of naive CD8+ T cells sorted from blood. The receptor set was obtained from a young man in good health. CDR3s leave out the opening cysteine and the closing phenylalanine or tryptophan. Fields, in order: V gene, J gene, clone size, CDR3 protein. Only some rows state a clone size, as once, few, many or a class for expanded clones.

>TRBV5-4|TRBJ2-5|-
ASSLWGGETQY
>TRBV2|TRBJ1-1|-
ASRWTGGLPMNTEAF
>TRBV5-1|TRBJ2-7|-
ASSSNIPGLLTHEQY
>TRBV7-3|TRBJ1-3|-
ASSPLSGGIGSGNTIY
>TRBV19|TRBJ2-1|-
ASSTLAGGYNEQF
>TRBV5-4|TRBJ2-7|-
ASRSGTGSSEQY
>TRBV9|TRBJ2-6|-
ASSVYGQASGANVLT
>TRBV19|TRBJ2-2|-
ASSGTGDAGELF
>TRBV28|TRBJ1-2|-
ASSREDRSEGYT
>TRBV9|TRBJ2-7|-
ASSPILEAYEQY
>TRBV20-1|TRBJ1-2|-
SARPLQGYT
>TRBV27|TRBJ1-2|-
ASSFRTGEYGYT
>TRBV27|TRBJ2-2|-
ASSWSQGGELF
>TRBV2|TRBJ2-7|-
ASSEAPSFYEQY
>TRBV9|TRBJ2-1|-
ASSSDGLAFNEQF
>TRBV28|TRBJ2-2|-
ASSLPDGGNTGELF
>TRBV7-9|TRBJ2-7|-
ASSLGQGRSYEQY
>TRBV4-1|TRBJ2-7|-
ASSQDASGLYEQY
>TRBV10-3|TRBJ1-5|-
AISESRGGGNGNQPQH
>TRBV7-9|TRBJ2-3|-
ASSRTEGLSVVADTQY
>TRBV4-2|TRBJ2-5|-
ASSQDQETQY
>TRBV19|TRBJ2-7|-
ASSHDGYEQY
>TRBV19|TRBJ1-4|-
ASSIVPGINEKLF
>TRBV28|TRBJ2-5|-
ASSLTSGRETQY
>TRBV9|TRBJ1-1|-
ASSLGTFTSNTEAF
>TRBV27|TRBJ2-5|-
ASRTSGLQETQY
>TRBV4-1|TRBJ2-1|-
ASSQEGTALYNEQF
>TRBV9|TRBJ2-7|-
ASSVTPHYEQY
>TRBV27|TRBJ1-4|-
ASSPGAATNEKLF
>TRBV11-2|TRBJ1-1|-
ASSPVQNTEAF
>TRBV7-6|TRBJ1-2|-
ASSLVAQGAVGYT
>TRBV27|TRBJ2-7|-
ASSLSKGQNSYEQY
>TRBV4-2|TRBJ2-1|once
ASSQEGGGAYNEQF
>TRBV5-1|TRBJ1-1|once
ASSLVAGNVLGGNTEAF
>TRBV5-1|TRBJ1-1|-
ASSWWGGRNTEAF
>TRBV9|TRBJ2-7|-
ASSNTGEHEQY
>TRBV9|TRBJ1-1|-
ASSPQDTEAF
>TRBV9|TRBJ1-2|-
ASSVLQGDGYT
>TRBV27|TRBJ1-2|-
ASSLNKGHYYGYT
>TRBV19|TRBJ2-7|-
ASSSGGSYEQY
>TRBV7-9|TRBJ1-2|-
ASSRPPMGANYGYT
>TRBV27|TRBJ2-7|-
ASGASGAYEQY